A selection of T cell receptor beta chains follows, all from one sample in a study of response to subunit inactivated influenza vaccine. TCRdb recomputed calls from the RT-PCR reads with MiXCR, one row per CDR3 protein. The profile shows under 750,000 distinct CDR3 sequences, 12% of them singletons. The sample was PBMCs from blood, taken on the day of vaccination. The receptors were gathered from a man aged 50 to 59 who received an inactivated influenza vaccine. Both conserved end residues are part of each CDR3. A D gene is named only where the DNA matches it firmly. Clone size is not always given. Where it is, it says once, few, many or a class for expanded clones.

d_gene	v_gene	j_gene	abundance	CDR3nt	CDR3aa
-	TRBV19	TRBJ2-3	few	TGTGCCAGTAGTATGAGGGGCACTAGCACAGATACGCAGTATTTT	CASSMRGTSTDTQYF
-	TRBV5-1	TRBJ2-7	few	TGCGCCAGCAGCTTGGAGGACGGGGGTGCTTACGAGCAGTACTTC	CASSLEDGGAYEQYF
TRBD2	TRBV11-2	TRBJ2-3	-	TGTGCCAGCAGCCAACGAACCCGACTAGCGGGCACAGATACGCAGTATTTT	CASSQRTRLAGTDTQYF
-	TRBV7-3	TRBJ1-1	many	TGTGCCAGCAGCCTAGAGGACGCCCAGGGCACTGAAGCTTTCTTT	CASSLEDAQGTEAFF
TRBD2	TRBV7-6	TRBJ2-2	-	TGTGCCAGCAGCTCCTTAGCGGGGGGTCCGAACACCGGGGAGCTGTTTTTT	CASSSLAGGPNTGELFF
-	TRBV12-3/TRBV12-4	TRBJ2-2	many	TGTGCCAGCAGTTTAGGGGTGGGGGCCTCCGGGGAGCTGTTTTTT	CASSLGVGASGELFF
-	TRBV29-1	TRBJ2-1	few	TGCAGCGTTCCGCTCGGTGGGGGGAGCTCCTACAATGAGCAGTTCTTC	CSVPLGGGSSYNEQFF
-	TRBV20-1	TRBJ2-7	few	TGCAGTGCTAGTTCTCGGGTGACCTACGAGCAGTACTTC	CSASSRVTYEQYF
-	TRBV6-1	TRBJ2-3	many	TGTGCCAGCAGTGATATACTGACTCTCACAGATACGCAGTATTTT	CASSDILTLTDTQYF
-	TRBV29-1	TRBJ2-2	many	TGCAGCGTTGTGCCATGGGGGACTTCGAACACCGGGGAGCTGTTTTTT	CSVVPWGTSNTGELFF
-	TRBV5-4	TRBJ2-1	many	TGTGCCAGCAGCTTGTCGGGGGTTGGGTACAATGAGCAGTTCTTC	CASSLSGVGYNEQFF
-	TRBV7-6	TRBJ2-4	-	TGTGCCAGCAGCTTAGGCCCCCGAGGAGGTCAAAACATTCAGTACTTC	CASSLGPRGGQNIQYF
TRBD1	TRBV12-3/TRBV12-4	TRBJ2-1	few	TGTGCCAGCAGCCGCAGGGGACAGGGGACCTATGAGCAGTTCTTC	CASSRRGQGTYEQFF
TRBD2	TRBV5-6	TRBJ2-2	few	TGTGCCAGCACCTTGGGACTAGCGGGGACCCTTGTGGGCGGGGAGCTGTTTTTT	CASTLGLAGTLVGGELFF
-	TRBV4-2	TRBJ1-6	-	TGTGCCAGCAGCCAAGGGTACCATAATTCACCCCTCCACTTT	CASSQGYHNSPLHF
TRBD1	TRBV20-1	TRBJ2-7	-	TGCAGTGCTAGGGACAGGGTGACAGGGGGCGCTCAGTACTTC	CSARDRVTGGAQYF
TRBD1	TRBV12-3/TRBV12-4	TRBJ2-3	many	TGTGCCAGCAGTCACCGGACAGGGACAGATACGCAGTATTTT	CASSHRTGTDTQYF
-	TRBV20-1	TRBJ1-2	many	TGCAGTGCTAGAGACGTTTACAGGGATAACTATGGCTACACCTTC	CSARDVYRDNYGYTF
TRBD1	TRBV5-1	TRBJ2-7	many	TGTGCCAGCAGCTCGACAGGGGGCTCCTACGAGCAGTACTTC	CASSSTGGSYEQYF
-	TRBV7-9	TRBJ2-5	few	TGTGCCAGCAGCTTACGGGACGTTGCTTTGGAGACCCAGTACTTC	CASSLRDVALETQYF
-	TRBV5-6	TRBJ2-5	few	TGTGCCACCGGGAAGGGGGGTGAGACCCAGTACTTC	CATGKGGETQYF
-	TRBV6-2/TRBV6-3	TRBJ2-6	few	TGTGCCAGCAGTTACGAGTATTCTGGGGCCAACGTCCTGACTTTC	CASSYEYSGANVLTF
-	TRBV28	TRBJ2-6	-	TGTGCCAGCAGTTTATGGGCCAACGTCCTGACTTTC	CASSLWANVLTF
-	TRBV20-1	TRBJ2-1	-	TGCAGTGCTATCAACTCGGGACTCGGCAATGAGCAGTTCTTC	CSAINSGLGNEQFF
-	TRBV9	TRBJ2-3	-	TGTGCCAGCAGCGCACCAGGGGATCACTCCCTCCTCCCTTCTCTGTATTTT	CASSAPGDHSLLPSLYF
-	TRBV28	TRBJ2-3	-	TGTGCCAGCAGTTTCGGGGGGCCGGGAACAGATACGCAGTATTTT	CASSFGGPGTDTQYF
-	TRBV10-2	TRBJ1-6	many	TGCGCCAGCACCCAGCCAGGGTCCAATTCACCCCTCCACTTT	CASTQPGSNSPLHF
TRBD1	TRBV7-2	TRBJ2-4	few	TGTGCCAGCACCGAAGGTTCGGGACAGGGGAGAAACATTCAGTACTTC	CASTEGSGQGRNIQYF
-	TRBV20-1	TRBJ2-7	-	TGCAGTGCCCCGAGAGGGGACCACGAGCAGTACTTC	CSAPRGDHEQYF
TRBD2	TRBV6-2/TRBV6-3	TRBJ2-3	many	TGTGCCAGCAGCCGGGGACTAGCGGGAGCAGATACGCAGTATTTT	CASSRGLAGADTQYF
-	TRBV7-9	TRBJ2-7	many	TGTGCCAGCAGCTCCACGGTCTTTAACGAGCAGTACTTC	CASSSTVFNEQYF
-	TRBV5-1	TRBJ2-5	few	TGCGCCAGCAGCTTGCTCACTAGTGGAGAGACCCAGTACTTC	CASSLLTSGETQYF
-	TRBV15	TRBJ2-5	-	TGTGCCACCAGCCCTAAAAGGGGCGGTTGGGAGACCCAGTACTTC	CATSPKRGGWETQYF
TRBD1	TRBV20-1	TRBJ2-3	many	TGCAGTGCTAGACTCAGACAGGGGGCTTGGTTAGATACGCAGTATTTT	CSARLRQGAWLDTQYF
-	TRBV25-1	TRBJ2-7	many	TGTGCCAGCAGTGGCCGGTTATCCTACGAGCAGTACTTC	CASSGRLSYEQYF
TRBD2	TRBV20-1	TRBJ2-5	few	TGCAGTGCTCTGGAACGGGGAGGGGAGACCCAGTACTTC	CSALERGGETQYF
TRBD1	TRBV6-1	TRBJ1-2	many	TGTGCCAGCAGTCAGGACAGGCCTAACTATGGCTACACCTTC	CASSQDRPNYGYTF
TRBD2	TRBV29-1	TRBJ2-5	many	TGCAGCGGGGAGCCTAGCGGCAAAGGGGAGACCCAGTACTTC	CSGEPSGKGETQYF
-	TRBV6-5	TRBJ2-2	-	TGTGCCAGCAGTTACTCCGTTTTCGCCGGGGAGCTGTTTTTT	CASSYSVFAGELFF
-	TRBV20-1	TRBJ2-7	few	TGCAGTCCATCTCAGAATTACGAGCAGTACTTC	CSPSQNYEQYF
TRBD1	TRBV5-1	TRBJ1-4	many	TGCGCCAGCAGCTGGAGGACAGGGACGGAAGAAAAACTGTTTTTT	CASSWRTGTEEKLFF
TRBD1	TRBV29-1	TRBJ2-7	-	TGCAGCGTTGAACTCCTTGGGACAGGGTCCGCCGAGCAGTACTTC	CSVELLGTGSAEQYF
-	TRBV12-3/TRBV12-4	TRBJ2-7	-	TGTGCCAGCAGTCCCCGGACGTTCCCCTACGAGCAGTACTTC	CASSPRTFPYEQYF
TRBD2	TRBV28	TRBJ2-3	-	TGTGCCAGCAGTTGGAGCGGGAGGTACACAGATACGCAGTATTTT	CASSWSGRYTDTQYF
TRBD1	TRBV5-5	TRBJ2-7	-	TGTGCCAGCAGCCTACCCCGGGACAGGGTTTACGAGCAGTACTTC	CASSLPRDRVYEQYF
-	TRBV9	TRBJ2-1	many	TGTGCCAGCAGCACGGCACCCCGCTCCTACAATGAGCAGTTCTTC	CASSTAPRSYNEQFF
TRBD2	TRBV20-1	TRBJ2-3	few	TGCAGTGCTTCCCCACAGACTAGCGGGAGGTTCGATACGCAGTATTTT	CSASPQTSGRFDTQYF
TRBD1	TRBV7-2	TRBJ2-1	-	TGTGCCAGCAGCTTTTCCCAGGGGGCTTACAATGAGCAGTTCTTC	CASSFSQGAYNEQFF
-	TRBV28	TRBJ2-3	few	TGTGCCAGCAAAGCGGGTAGCACAGATACGCAGTATTTT	CASKAGSTDTQYF
-	TRBV29-1	TRBJ2-1	many	TGCAGCGTTGGCTCACAGGGATCCTACAATGAGCAGTTCTTC	CSVGSQGSYNEQFF
TRBD1	TRBV20-1	TRBJ2-7	few	TGCAGTGCTAGACCTTTTGACAGGGGGTCCTACGAGCAGTACTTC	CSARPFDRGSYEQYF
TRBD1	TRBV6-1	TRBJ2-7	few	TGTGCCAGCAGACCCGGGACAGCTTACGAGCAGTACTTC	CASRPGTAYEQYF
-	TRBV30	TRBJ1-2	many	TGTGCCTGGAGTTATGAAGGGGCCGCTGGCTACACCTTC	CAWSYEGAAGYTF
TRBD2	TRBV7-2	TRBJ2-2	few	TGTGCCAGCAGCTTAATGGCGGGAGTCCTCACCGGGGAGCTGTTTTTT	CASSLMAGVLTGELFF
-	TRBV12-3/TRBV12-4	TRBJ2-1	many	TGTGCCAGCAGTTTAGCGCTGAGGAGTTCCTACAATGAGCAGTTCTTC	CASSLALRSSYNEQFF
-	TRBV15	TRBJ2-3	once	TGTGCCACCAGCAGACCAGAGGCCGGGGGAACGCAGTATTTT	CATSRPEAGGTQYF
-	TRBV28	TRBJ2-7	-	TGTGCCAGCAGTTTTGGTTCGTGGAGGGGAAGCTCCTACGAGCAGTACTTC	CASSFGSWRGSSYEQYF
-	TRBV20-1	TRBJ2-5	few	TGCAGTGCTAGAGTGATTAGCGATGAGACCCAGTACTTC	CSARVISDETQYF
-	TRBV2	TRBJ1-5	-	TGTGCCAGCAGTGAGGCGCCGGGCCGGCCCCAGCATTTT	CASSEAPGRPQHF
-	TRBV7-9	TRBJ2-2	-	TGTGCCAGCACCTCTCGGACAGTTTGGGCCGGGGAGCTGTTTTTT	CASTSRTVWAGELFF